This TCR beta chain was sequenced for a study of cytotoxic CD8 clonotypes in ibrutinib-treated CLL. Study at large: Sequencing produced an average of 255,043 productive templates and under 95,000 productive rearrangements per sample.

Clones were sequenced by immunoSEQ multiplex PCR, and TCRdb holds only the in-frame ones, with some missing. This table has about 140,000 clones, approximately 75% appearing once. As concerns this clone: The antigen remains unidentified.

Investigators sourced approximately 2 micrograms of genomic DNA from cryopreserved PBMCs for TCR beta libraries. Points from the study as a whole: The public clonotypes identified were infrequent and showed contraction or stability on treatment.

The sequenced sample was PBMCs, obtained after 12 months of ibrutinib treatment. This receptor was obtained from a human donor with chronic lymphocytic leukemia.

Written as DNA, the CDR3 is TGCGCCAGCAGCCACCCCCGGACTAGCGGGGGCCAAGAGACCCAGTACTTC. Translated: CASSHPRTSGGQETQYF. The rearrangement uses TRBV4-1 and TRBJ2-5; 13 nucleotides line up with TRBD2. CDR1 is MGHRA and CDR2 is YSYEKL in the germline V gene. J lost 1 base, V lost 3 bases, and 5 bases had no gene match. CDR3 length: 17 residues.